The 19 T cell receptor beta chains below were found in one sample sequenced in a study of PD-1 blockade in classical Hodgkin lymphoma. Clones were sequenced by immunoSEQ multiplex PCR, and TCRdb holds only the in-frame ones, with some missing. The sample carries 15,000 or so clones, under 90% recorded once. All patients relapsed after autologous stem cell transplantation, and brentuximab vedotin exposure varied. Source: peripheral blood mononuclear cells (PBMCs), taken at baseline. The receptor set was obtained from a human donor with classical Hodgkin lymphoma.

The chain carries TRBV7-8 and TRBJ1-1; TRBD1 is a possible D gene (6 bases). Germline-derived CDR1 and CDR2 are SGHVS and FQNEAQ. V was clipped by 5 bases and J by 0 bases, with 16 bases between them. This CDR3 has 16 residues. DNA of the CDR3: TGTGCCAGCAGCCCCCCAGTGGACAGAATGAACACTGAAGCTTTCTTT. Its protein is CASSPPVDRMNTEAFF.

J is TRBJ2-3 and V is TRBV25-1, with 7 bases that match TRBD1. The germline V gene encodes CDR1 MGHDK and CDR2 SYGVNS. The CDR3 covers 13 residues. V shed 4 bases, J shed 3 bases, and the junction held 1 base outside the gene matches. The CDR3 here is CASSGQGTDTQYF. CDR3 nucleotides: TGTGCCAGCAGTGGACAGGGAACAGATACGCAGTATTTT.

CDR3 region: CASRSLAGTGLGNSPLHF. CDR3 sequence (DNA): TGTGCCAGTAGATCCCTAGCGGGGACAGGACTGGGAAATTCACCCCTCCACTTT. This chain uses TRBV19 with TRBJ1-6, with 8 nucleotides matching TRBD1. J was trimmed by 7 bases and V by 6 bases; bases with no gene match: 17. The CDR3 is made up of 18 amino acids. Germline-derived CDR1 and CDR2 are LNHDA and SQIVND (reference sequence).

This chain joins TRBV19 and TRBJ1-4; D might be TRBD1 (5 bases). The germline V and J ends were trimmed by 8 bases and 0 bases, with 19 bases remaining between them. This CDR3 spans 17 amino acids. The V gene's germline CDR1 is LNHDA and CDR2 SQIVND (reference sequence). CDR3 sequence: CASRTRRGFATNEKLFF. CDR3 sequence (DNA): TGTGCCAGTCGTACTAGGCGGGGGTTCGCAACTAATGAAAAACTGTTTTTT.

This clone appeared a single time. This rearrangement joins TRBV28 to TRBJ1-3; D gene uncertain. V was trimmed by 5 bases and J by 8 bases, leaving 16 bases between them. Germline-derived CDR1 and CDR2 are MDHEN and SYDVKM. This CDR3 region has 14 residues. CDR3 nucleotides: TGTGCCAGCAGTCCTACTCCGCCGAAACACACCATATATTTT. Translating gives CASSPTPPKHTIYF.

This clone came up a few times. The chain couples TRBV7-9 to TRBJ2-4; tentatively, D is TRBD1 or TRBD2 (6 bases each). Germline CDR1 is SEHNR and CDR2 is FQNEAQ (reference sequence). CDR3 length: 13 amino acids. V lost 5 bases and J lost 12, with 17 bases in between. CDR3 sequence reads: CASSRDPGGGQYF. CDR3 sequence (DNA): TGTGCCAGCAGCCGGGACCCCGGAGGGGGTCAGTACTTC.

The CDR3 DNA sequence: TGTGCCAGCAGCTTGGTCCAGGCAAGCGGGGGGGCCTACGAGCAGTACTTC. This sequence encodes CASSLVQASGGAYEQYF. V and J are TRBV5-8 and TRBJ2-7, with TRBD2 matching over 10 bases. Unmatched junction bases numbered 8, after V lost 0 bases and J lost 2 bases. The germline V gene encodes CDR1 SGHTS and CDR2 YDEGEE. This CDR3 has 17 amino acids.

J is TRBJ2-5 and V is TRBV4-1, with D perhaps TRBD1 (6 bases). V was cut by 1 base and J by 2 bases, with 8 bases left in between. Looked up from germline, CDR1 is MGHRA and CDR2 is YSYEKL. This CDR3 has 14 amino acids. The DNA for the CDR3 is TGCGCCAGCAGCCAAGGCAGGGGTCAAGAGACCCAGTACTTC. This gives the protein CASSQGRGQETQYF.

The V gene is TRBV5-8, the J gene TRBJ1-1, with TRBD1 identical over 7 bases. J gave up 1 base and V 4 bases, and 4 bases lay outside the gene matches. This CDR3 region has 14 residues. Looked up from germline, CDR1 is SGHTS and CDR2 is YDEGEE. The CDR3 nucleotides are TGTGCCAGCAGCGGGGGACAGAAGAACACTGAAGCTTTCTTT. This codes for CASSGGQKNTEAFF.

The chain combines TRBV9 with TRBJ1-2; 7 positions match TRBD1. V was pared by 0 bases and J by 2 bases, with 13 bases of the junction left unmatched. CDR1 and CDR2 from the germline V gene are SGDLS and YYNGEE. The CDR3 contains 18 residues. CDR3 protein: CASSVGPPRTGINYGYTF. DNA for the CDR3: TGTGCCAGCAGCGTAGGGCCCCCTCGGACAGGCATAAACTATGGCTACACCTTC. Combining the CDR3 with reference TRBV9 and TRBJ1-2 gives the whole variable domain DSGVTQTPKHLITATGQRVTLRCSPRSGDLSVYWYQQSLDQGLQFLIQYYNGEERAKGNILERFSAQQFPDLHSELNLSSLELGDSALYFCASSVGPPRTGINYGYTFGSGTRLTVV.

This chain links TRBV2 with TRBJ2-7, with TRBD1 matching 9 bases. Trimming removed 8 bases from V and 4 bases from J; junction bases left unmatched: 9. Per the germline V gene, CDR1 is SNHLY and CDR2 is FYNNEI. The length of the CDR3 is 14 residues. CDR3 bases: TGTGCCAGCCGCGAACAGGGGGCATCATACGAGCAGTACTTC. Translation: CASREQGASYEQYF. The variable domain in full, completed from reference TRBV2 and TRBJ2-7, reads EPEVTQTPSHQVTQMGQEVILRCVPISNHLYFYWYRQILGQKVEFLVSFYNNEISEKSEIFDDQFSVERPDGSNFTLKIRSTKLEDSAMYFCASREQGASYEQYFGPGTRLTVT.

The CDR3 nucleotides are TGCGCCAGCAGCCAAGTATACGTTTTGGAAAAACTGTTTTTT. Translating gives CASSQVYVLEKLFF. The V gene is TRBV4-1, the J gene TRBJ1-4; D not resolved. V lost 1 base to trimming and J lost 8 bases, with 11 bases between them. This CDR3 comprises 14 residues. The germline CDR1 and CDR2 sequences are MGHRA and YSYEKL.

The DNA for the CDR3 is TGTGCCAGCAGTTACTCGTCAGGGGCTGAGAGGCCCCTCCACTTT. Protein: CASSYSSGAERPLHF. The J gene is TRBJ1-6, the V gene TRBV6-5; perhaps TRBD1 as D (6 bases). This CDR3 has 15 amino acids. V gave up 0 bases and J gave up 13 bases, with 16 bases separating them. Germline V gene sequence: CDR1 MNHEY, CDR2 SVGAGI.

The V gene is TRBV2, the J gene TRBJ2-6, with TRBD1 as a possible D gene (5 bases). The CDR3 is made up of 17 amino acids. Germline CDR1 reads SNHLY; CDR2 reads FYNNEI. The V gene lost 6 bases and the J gene lost 0 bases, with 15 bases spanning the gap. The CDR3 nucleotides read TGTGCCAGCAGGACCAGGGCCTTTCCCTCTGGGGCCAACGTCCTGACTTTC. It specifies CASRTRAFPSGANVLTF.

V is TRBV30 and J is TRBJ1-5, with D possibly matching TRBD1 (5 bases). The germline CDR1 and CDR2 sequences are GTSNPN and SVGIG (reference sequence). Between the trimmed V and J ends, which lost 0 bases and 4 bases, there was a span of 16 bases. The CDR3 spans 16 residues. This chain's CDR3 is CAWSVPGRRNNQPQHF. For the CDR3, the DNA is TGTGCCTGGAGTGTACCAGGGAGGAGGAATAATCAGCCCCAGCATTTT.

The rearrangement joins TRBV4-3 to TRBJ1-3; perhaps TRBD1 as D (6 bases). CDR3 length equals 17 residues. Trimming cost V 0 bases and J 2 bases, with 14 bases left between them. CDR1 and CDR2 (germline): LGHNA, YSLEER. CDR3 bases: TGCGCCAGCAGCCAAGAGGGAGGGGGGGCGGCTGGAAACACCATATATTTT. It translates to CASSQEGGGAAGNTIYF.

The chain links TRBV19 to TRBJ1-1, with TRBD1 as a possible D gene (5 bases). Germline V CDR1 and CDR2: LNHDA, SQIVND (reference sequence). This CDR3 is built from 15 residues. With 0 bases removed from V and 9 bases from J, the gap between germline ends came to 17 bases. The CDR3 here is CASSIDIAFRTKAFF. The CDR3 DNA reads as TGTGCCAGTAGTATAGATATTGCCTTTCGGACAAAAGCTTTCTTT.

CDR3 sequence reads: CASSEDGSEQYF. The CDR3 DNA follows: TGTGCCAGCAGTGAAGACGGGAGCGAGCAGTACTTC. The rearrangement uses TRBV2 and TRBJ2-7; weak D call: TRBD2 (6 bases). Trimming took 1 base from V and 6 from J, leaving 7 bases between them. Germline V lookup: CDR1 SNHLY, CDR2 FYNNEI. This CDR3 is 12 amino acids long.

Here the CDR3 DNA reads TGTGCCAGCAGCTCCAGGGGGCAAGGGGAGACCCAGTACTTC. It encodes CASSSRGQGETQYF. This sequence joins TRBV13 and TRBJ2-5; 8 bases fit TRBD1. This CDR3 region has 14 residues. Germline V CDR1 and CDR2: PRHDT, FYEKMQ (reference sequence). V lost 4 bases and J lost 5; bases outside the gene matches: 6.